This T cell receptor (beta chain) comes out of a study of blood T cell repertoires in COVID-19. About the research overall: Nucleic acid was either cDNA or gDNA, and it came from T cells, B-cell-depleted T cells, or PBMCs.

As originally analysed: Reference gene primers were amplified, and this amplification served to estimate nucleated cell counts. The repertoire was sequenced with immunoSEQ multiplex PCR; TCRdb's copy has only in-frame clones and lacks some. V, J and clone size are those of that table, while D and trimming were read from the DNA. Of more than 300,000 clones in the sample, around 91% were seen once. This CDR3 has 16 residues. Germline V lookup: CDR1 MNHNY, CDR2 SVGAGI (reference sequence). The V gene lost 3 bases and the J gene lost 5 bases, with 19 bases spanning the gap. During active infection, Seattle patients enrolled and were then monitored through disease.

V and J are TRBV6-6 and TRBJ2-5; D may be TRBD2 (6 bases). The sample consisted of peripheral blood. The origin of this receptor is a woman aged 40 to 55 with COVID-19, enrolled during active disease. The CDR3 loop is CASSYPAGSGGETQYF. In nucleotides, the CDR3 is TGTGCCAGCAGTTATCCCGCGGGGAGCGGAGGGGAGACCCAGTACTTC.